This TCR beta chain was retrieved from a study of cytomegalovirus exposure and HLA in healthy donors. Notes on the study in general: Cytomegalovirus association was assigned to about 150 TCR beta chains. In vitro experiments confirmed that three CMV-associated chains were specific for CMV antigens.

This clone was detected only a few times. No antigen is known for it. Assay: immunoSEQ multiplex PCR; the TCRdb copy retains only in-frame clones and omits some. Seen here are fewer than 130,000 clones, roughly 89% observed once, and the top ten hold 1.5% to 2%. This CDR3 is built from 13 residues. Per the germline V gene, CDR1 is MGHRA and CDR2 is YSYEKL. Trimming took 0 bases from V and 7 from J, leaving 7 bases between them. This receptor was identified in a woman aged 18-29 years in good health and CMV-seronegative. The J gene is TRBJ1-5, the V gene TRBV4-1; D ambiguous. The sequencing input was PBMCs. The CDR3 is CASSQDFLQPQHF. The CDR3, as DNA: TGCGCCAGCAGCCAAGATTTTCTCCAGCCCCAGCATTTT.